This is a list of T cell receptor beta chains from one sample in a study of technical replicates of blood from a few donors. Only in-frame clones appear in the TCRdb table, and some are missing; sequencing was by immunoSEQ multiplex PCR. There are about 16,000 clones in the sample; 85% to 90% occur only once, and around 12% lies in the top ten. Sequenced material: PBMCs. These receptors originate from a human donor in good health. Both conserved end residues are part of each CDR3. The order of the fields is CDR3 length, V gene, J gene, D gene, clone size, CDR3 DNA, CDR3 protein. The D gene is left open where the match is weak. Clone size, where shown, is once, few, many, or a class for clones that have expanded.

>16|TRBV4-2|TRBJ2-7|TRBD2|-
TGTGCCAGCAGCCAAGATGGAACTAGCGGGATATTCGAGCAGTACTTC
CASSQDGTSGIFEQYF
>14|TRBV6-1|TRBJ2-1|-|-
TGTGCCAGCACGAAGCCCTCCCCGAGTGATGAGCAGTTCTTC
CASTKPSPSDEQFF
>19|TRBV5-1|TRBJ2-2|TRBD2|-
TGCGCCAGCAGCGCTAGGAGCCCGGGGACTAGCGGGAGTGCCGGGGAGCTGTTTTTT
CASSARSPGTSGSAGELFF
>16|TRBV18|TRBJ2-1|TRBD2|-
TGTGCCAGCTCGGGGGGACTAGCGTGGTACACGAATGAGCAGTTCTTC
CASSGGLAWYTNEQFF
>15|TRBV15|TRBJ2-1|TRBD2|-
TGTGCCACCAGCAGAGAAGCGGGAGGGAGCAATGAGCAGTTCTTC
CATSREAGGSNEQFF
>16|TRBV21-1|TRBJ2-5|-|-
TGTGCCAGCAGCAAAGGCCCTCAGAGGCCCCAAGAGACCCAGTACTTC
CASSKGPQRPQETQYF
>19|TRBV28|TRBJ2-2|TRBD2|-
TGTGCCAGCAGTCCTCCGTTGCCGCTAGCGGGAGTTGACACCGGGGAGCTGTTTTTT
CASSPPLPLAGVDTGELFF
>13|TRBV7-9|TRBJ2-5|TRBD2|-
TGTGCCAGCAGCTCTACTAGCGGAGAGACCCAGTACTTC
CASSSTSGETQYF
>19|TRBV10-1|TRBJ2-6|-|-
TGCGCCAGCAGTGCTGGTCGGCTAGCGCACCCCTCTGGGGCCAACGTCCTGACTTTC
CASSAGRLAHPSGANVLTF
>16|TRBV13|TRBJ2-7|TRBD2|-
TGTGCCAGCAGCTTAGGGACGGGAGGGAGCTCCTACGAGCAGTACTTC
CASSLGTGGSSYEQYF
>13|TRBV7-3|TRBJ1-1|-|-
TGTGCCAGCAGCGACAGGTTGAACACTGAAGCTTTCTTT
CASSDRLNTEAFF
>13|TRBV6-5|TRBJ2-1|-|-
TGTGCCAGCAGGGGTGGCGGCTACAATGAGCAGTTCTTC
CASRGGGYNEQFF
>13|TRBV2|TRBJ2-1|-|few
TGTGCCAGCCTTTGGGAGCCTCACAATGAGCAGTTCTTC
CASLWEPHNEQFF
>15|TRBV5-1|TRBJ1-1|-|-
TGCGCCAGCAGCTCACCGGGACTGATGAACACTGAAGCTTTCTTT
CASSSPGLMNTEAFF
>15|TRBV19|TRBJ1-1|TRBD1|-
TGTGCCAGTAATCCGGACAGGGGCAGGGGTGTTGAAGCTTTCTTT
CASNPDRGRGVEAFF
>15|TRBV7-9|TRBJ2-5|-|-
TGTGCCAGCAGCTTAGATTCCGGGGGCCAAGAGACCCAGTACTTC
CASSLDSGGQETQYF
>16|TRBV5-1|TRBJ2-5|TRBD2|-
TGCGCCAGCAGAACGGGGGGCGGGAGGCCCCAAGAGACCCAGTACTTC
CASRTGGGRPQETQYF
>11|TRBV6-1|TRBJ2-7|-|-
TGTGCCAGCAGGATTGAGGGCGAGCAGTACTTC
CASRIEGEQYF
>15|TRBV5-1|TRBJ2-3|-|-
TGCGCCAGCAGCTTGGGGCAGGGGAGCACAGATACGCAGTATTTT
CASSLGQGSTDTQYF
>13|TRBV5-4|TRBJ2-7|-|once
TGTGCCAGCAGCTTGGGAGAATTGTACGAGCAGTACTTC
CASSLGELYEQYF
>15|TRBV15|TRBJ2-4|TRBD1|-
TGTGCCACCAGCAGAGATACAGGGGGAGTAAACATTCAGTACTTC
CATSRDTGGVNIQYF
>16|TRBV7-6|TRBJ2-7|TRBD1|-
TGTGCCAGCAGCTTAGCGCTTAAAGGGACAGGGGACGAGCAGTACTTC
CASSLALKGTGDEQYF